This TCR beta chain was identified during a study of blood T cell repertoires in COVID-19. On the study more broadly: Samples representing acute and convalescent COVID-19 were sourced from the United States, Italy and Spain. PBMCs, B-cell-depleted T cells, or T cells provided the cDNA or gDNA that made up the material.

As to this clone: The same CDR3 also results from other DNA sequences found in this sample.

CDR1 is MNHEY, CDR2 SVGAGI, per germline. V was trimmed by 5 bases and J by 3 bases, leaving 5 bases between them. This CDR3 is built from 11 residues. The protocol was immunoSEQ multiplex PCR, while the TCRdb copy is restricted to in-frame clones and leaves out a portion. The sample consists of approximately 250,000 clones, about 83% of them appearing once. The source is a man in his forties or fifties with acute or convalescent COVID-19. What was sequenced was peripheral blood. The chain combines TRBV6-5 with TRBJ2-7, with D hard to call. CDR3 sequence reads: CASSNIYEQYF. The CDR3 region has the DNA TGTGCCAGCAGTAATATCTACGAGCAGTACTTC.